One TCR beta chain is described in this entry. There are 15 residues in the CDR3. Methods used by the authors: Using reference gene primer amplification, nucleated cell counts were estimated. Sequenced by immunoSEQ multiplex PCR; TCRdb stores in-frame clones only, minus some. Clone size and V and J calls were adopted from that table, with D and trimming inferred from the DNA. This table holds hundreds of thousands of clones, 86% found once. The data stem from a study of blood T cell repertoires in COVID-19. Study background: Spain, Italy and the United States supplied samples that represented acute and convalescent COVID-19. The analysed material was cDNA or gDNA that came from T cells, B-cell-depleted T cells, or PBMCs.

The receptor was isolated from a woman aged 60 to 75 who had recovered from COVID-19. The sequencing sample was made of peripheral blood. V is TRBV1 and J is TRBJ1-1; the D call of TRBD1 is as the table states it, not checked on the DNA. TRBV1 is a pseudogene locus. The CDR3 region is CTSSQEVGGFTEAFF. CDR3 nucleotides: TGCACCAGCAGCCAAGAGGTAGGGGGCTTCACTGAAGCTTTCTTT.